A selection of T cell receptor beta chains follows, all from one sample in a study of T cell therapy after organ transplantation. For these TCRs, the target antigens are not known. Some clones are missing from TCRdb's copy, which holds only in-frame ones; the method was immunoSEQ multiplex PCR. The sample includes over a thousand clones, 70% of them seen just once. The starting material was CD8+ T cells from blood, obtained before autologous CMV-specific T cell therapy. The receptors stem from a human patient who had received a solid organ transplant and had CMV disease. Both conserved end residues are part of each CDR3. D genes are given only for firm matches. Size is stated for part of the rows, as once, few or many counts, or as a class when the clone is expanded.

clone size: few
V gene: TRBV10-3
D gene: NA
J gene: TRBJ1-6
CDR3 DNA: TGTGCCATCAGTGGGGGGCGCGAAGTAGATTCACCCCTCCACTTT
CDR3 protein: CAISGGREVDSPLHF

clone size: NA
V gene: TRBV5-1
D gene: TRBD1
J gene: TRBJ2-7
CDR3 DNA: TGTGCCAGCAGCCCCGGGACAGGCCTCTACGAGCAGTACTTC
CDR3 protein: CASSPGTGLYEQYF

clone size: NA
V gene: TRBV7-3
D gene: NA
J gene: TRBJ2-7
CDR3 DNA: TGTGCCAGCAGCTTAAGACCAGTGGGATTGCTCGCGAACAACTACTACGAGCAGTACTTC
CDR3 protein: CASSLRPVGLLANNYYEQYF

clone size: NA
V gene: TRBV7-9
D gene: NA
J gene: TRBJ1-2
CDR3 DNA: TGTGCCAGCAGCTCCGCCGGGCGGGGGATTAGCTACACCTTC
CDR3 protein: CASSSAGRGISYTF

clone size: NA
V gene: TRBV6-5
D gene: NA
J gene: TRBJ1-5
CDR3 DNA: TGTGCCAGCAGTTACATTAATGGGCAGCCCCAGCATTTT
CDR3 protein: CASSYINGQPQHF

clone size: NA
V gene: TRBV30
D gene: NA
J gene: TRBJ1-2
CDR3 DNA: TGTGCCTGGACCGAGCTGGCCTTTTACTCATACACCTTC
CDR3 protein: CAWTELAFYSYTF

clone size: NA
V gene: TRBV21-1
D gene: NA
J gene: TRBJ2-1
CDR3 DNA: TGTGCCAGCAGCAAAGCCTACAAAGACCACCACCGCTCCTACAATGAGCAGTTCTTC
CDR3 protein: CASSKAYKDHHRSYNEQFF

clone size: NA
V gene: TRBV6-6
D gene: TRBD2
J gene: TRBJ2-1
CDR3 DNA: TGTGCCAGCAGTTACCTTCAGCGGGAGGTGAGCTATGAGCAGTTCTTC
CDR3 protein: CASSYLQREVSYEQFF

clone size: NA
V gene: TRBV5-1
D gene: NA
J gene: TRBJ2-1
CDR3 DNA: TGCGCCAGCAGCTTTGAGGGGGTTGAGCAGTTCTTC
CDR3 protein: CASSFEGVEQFF

clone size: NA
V gene: TRBV30
D gene: NA
J gene: TRBJ2-1
CDR3 DNA: TGTGCCTGGCTTTACGGCCAGTACAATGAGCAGTTCTTC
CDR3 protein: CAWLYGQYNEQFF

clone size: NA
V gene: TRBV5-5
D gene: TRBD2
J gene: TRBJ2-7
CDR3 DNA: TGTGCCAGCAGCCCGGGACTAGCCTACGAGCAGTACTTC
CDR3 protein: CASSPGLAYEQYF

clone size: NA
V gene: TRBV10-1
D gene: NA
J gene: TRBJ1-2
CDR3 DNA: TGCGCCAGCAGTTCGGGTTCGCGAAAGACCTATGGCTACACCTTC
CDR3 protein: CASSSGSRKTYGYTF

clone size: NA
V gene: TRBV6-1
D gene: NA
J gene: TRBJ1-1
CDR3 DNA: TGTGCCAGCAGTGAAGTTTGGACGGTGAACACTGAAGCTTTCTTT
CDR3 protein: CASSEVWTVNTEAFF

clone size: NA
V gene: TRBV5-3
D gene: TRBD2
J gene: TRBJ2-7
CDR3 DNA: TGTGCCAGCAGTTACTCCGGGACTAGCGTTCTCGAGCAGTACTTC
CDR3 protein: CASSYSGTSVLEQYF

clone size: once
V gene: TRBV9
D gene: NA
J gene: TRBJ2-1
CDR3 DNA: TGTGCCAGCAGCGGGGGGGCCCACAATGAGCAGTTCTTC
CDR3 protein: CASSGGAHNEQFF

clone size: NA
V gene: TRBV5-1
D gene: NA
J gene: TRBJ2-2
CDR3 DNA: TGCGCCAGCAGCCCAGCCGGACAGTCATTCACCGGGGAGCTGTTTTTT
CDR3 protein: CASSPAGQSFTGELFF

clone size: once
V gene: TRBV29-1
D gene: NA
J gene: TRBJ2-1
CDR3 DNA: TGCAGCGGAAGGGACGGAGTCTACAATGAGCAGTTCTTC
CDR3 protein: CSGRDGVYNEQFF

clone size: few
V gene: TRBV7-9
D gene: TRBD2
J gene: TRBJ2-7
CDR3 DNA: TGTGCCAGCAGCTTAAGTGGGAGGGCCATCTACGAGCAGTACTTC
CDR3 protein: CASSLSGRAIYEQYF

clone size: NA
V gene: TRBV21-1
D gene: NA
J gene: TRBJ2-7
CDR3 DNA: TGTGCCAGCAGCACGCCTTCTAGCGGGAGAAGGAACGAGCAGTACTTC
CDR3 protein: CASSTPSSGRRNEQYF

clone size: few
V gene: TRBV5-4
D gene: NA
J gene: TRBJ2-2
CDR3 DNA: TGTGCCAGCAGTCCTCCGGTCCCCCGGGCCGGGGAGCTGTTTTTT
CDR3 protein: CASSPPVPRAGELFF

clone size: NA
V gene: TRBV7-2
D gene: TRBD1
J gene: TRBJ1-4
CDR3 DNA: TGTGCCAGCAGCAGCGGGACAGGGGGAAGTGAAAAACTGTTTTTT
CDR3 protein: CASSSGTGGSEKLFF

clone size: NA
V gene: TRBV9
D gene: NA
J gene: TRBJ1-1
CDR3 DNA: TGTGCCAGCAGCACCTCTCTCTCAGGGAACACTGAAGCTTTCTTT
CDR3 protein: CASSTSLSGNTEAFF

clone size: once
V gene: TRBV11-2
D gene: TRBD1
J gene: TRBJ2-7
CDR3 DNA: TGTGCCAGCAGCTTAATGACAGGGGTGCGCTACGAGCAGTACTTC
CDR3 protein: CASSLMTGVRYEQYF

clone size: NA
V gene: TRBV4-2
D gene: TRBD1
J gene: TRBJ1-2
CDR3 DNA: TGTGCCAGCAGCTTGGGGACAGGGGCCGCAATCTATGGCTACACCTTC
CDR3 protein: CASSLGTGAAIYGYTF

clone size: NA
V gene: TRBV4-2
D gene: NA
J gene: TRBJ2-1
CDR3 DNA: TGTGCCAGCAGCCCTAGGACAGTCTCCTACAATGAGCAGTTCTTC
CDR3 protein: CASSPRTVSYNEQFF

clone size: NA
V gene: TRBV5-1
D gene: TRBD2
J gene: TRBJ2-1
CDR3 DNA: TGCGCCAGCAGGACTAGCGGGGGCAATGAGCAGTTCTTC
CDR3 protein: CASRTSGGNEQFF

clone size: few
V gene: TRBV19
D gene: NA
J gene: TRBJ2-2
CDR3 DNA: TGTGCCAGTACCCTTAGCGGACTGAACACCGGGGAGCTGTTTTTT
CDR3 protein: CASTLSGLNTGELFF

clone size: NA
V gene: TRBV6-5
D gene: NA
J gene: TRBJ1-2
CDR3 DNA: TGTGCCAGCAGTAACGGGGGGCTCAACTATGGCTACACCTTC
CDR3 protein: CASSNGGLNYGYTF

clone size: NA
V gene: TRBV27
D gene: TRBD1
J gene: TRBJ1-2
CDR3 DNA: TGTGCCAGCAGTTTAAGGACAGGGGTTGGCTACACCTTC
CDR3 protein: CASSLRTGVGYTF

clone size: NA
V gene: TRBV27
D gene: TRBD1
J gene: TRBJ2-7
CDR3 DNA: TGTGCCAGCAGCTTTCCGGGACAGGGCTCTCACGAGCAGTACTTC
CDR3 protein: CASSFPGQGSHEQYF

clone size: NA
V gene: TRBV9
D gene: TRBD1
J gene: TRBJ2-7
CDR3 DNA: TGTGCCAGCAGCGTATCGACAGGGGTGGGCTACGAGCAGTACTTC
CDR3 protein: CASSVSTGVGYEQYF

clone size: NA
V gene: TRBV7-3
D gene: TRBD2
J gene: TRBJ2-2
CDR3 DNA: TGTGCCAGCAGCTTAGATCCTAGCGGGGGAGACCCCACCGGGGAGCTGTTTTTT
CDR3 protein: CASSLDPSGGDPTGELFF

clone size: NA
V gene: TRBV7-6
D gene: TRBD2
J gene: TRBJ2-7
CDR3 DNA: TGTGCCAGCAGCTCTGGGGGGGACTACGAGCAGTACTTC
CDR3 protein: CASSSGGDYEQYF

clone size: NA
V gene: TRBV7-3
D gene: NA
J gene: TRBJ1-1
CDR3 DNA: TGTGCCAGCAGCTTAGCCGGGGGGAACACTGAAGCTTTCTTT
CDR3 protein: CASSLAGGNTEAFF

clone size: few
V gene: TRBV27
D gene: NA
J gene: TRBJ1-6
CDR3 DNA: TGTGCCAGCAGTCCCTCCTCTCACTCCTATAATTCACCCCTCCACTTT
CDR3 protein: CASSPSSHSYNSPLHF

clone size: NA
V gene: TRBV2
D gene: TRBD2
J gene: TRBJ2-7
CDR3 DNA: TGTGCCAGCAGACCGAAGACTAGCGGAAACTACGAGCAGTACTTC
CDR3 protein: CASRPKTSGNYEQYF

clone size: NA
V gene: TRBV7-9
D gene: NA
J gene: TRBJ2-7
CDR3 DNA: TGTGCCAGCAGCTCCCTCCGAGAGGGCGAGCAGTACTTC
CDR3 protein: CASSSLREGEQYF

clone size: once
V gene: TRBV6-1
D gene: NA
J gene: TRBJ2-7
CDR3 DNA: TGTGCCAGCAGTGATAAGACAAGCCTCTACTACGAGCAGTACTTC
CDR3 protein: CASSDKTSLYYEQYF

clone size: NA
V gene: TRBV29-1
D gene: NA
J gene: TRBJ2-2
CDR3 DNA: TGCAGCGTTGAAGATCTTATGGGACTGTTCACCGGGGAGCTGTTTTTT
CDR3 protein: CSVEDLMGLFTGELFF

clone size: NA
V gene: TRBV4-1
D gene: NA
J gene: TRBJ2-1
CDR3 DNA: TGCGCCAGCAGCCACGGAGCCTACAATGAGCAGTTCTTC
CDR3 protein: CASSHGAYNEQFF

clone size: NA
V gene: TRBV19
D gene: TRBD1
J gene: TRBJ2-7
CDR3 DNA: TGTGCCAGTAGTGTGCCATTGGGACAGGGGCCCTACGAGCAGTACTTC
CDR3 protein: CASSVPLGQGPYEQYF

clone size: NA
V gene: TRBV11-3
D gene: NA
J gene: TRBJ2-2
CDR3 DNA: TGTGCCAGCAGCGGCAGATGGGACTTTCAGGGGAAGGCCGGGGAGCTGTTTTTT
CDR3 protein: CASSGRWDFQGKAGELFF

clone size: NA
V gene: TRBV5-6
D gene: NA
J gene: TRBJ2-7
CDR3 DNA: TGTGCCAGCAGCTTGGAACAGGTACCTAACGAGCAGTACTTC
CDR3 protein: CASSLEQVPNEQYF

clone size: NA
V gene: TRBV27
D gene: NA
J gene: TRBJ1-5
CDR3 DNA: TGTGCCAGCAGTTCACGCGCCGGACCCCAGCATTTT
CDR3 protein: CASSSRAGPQHF

clone size: large
V gene: TRBV5-8
D gene: TRBD2
J gene: TRBJ2-7
CDR3 DNA: TGTGCCAGCAGTTTTAGCGGGAACTACGAGCAGTACTTC
CDR3 protein: CASSFSGNYEQYF

clone size: NA
V gene: TRBV19
D gene: NA
J gene: TRBJ1-5
CDR3 DNA: TGTGCCAGTAGTATCCCAGGGTATAGCAATCAGCCCCAGCATTTT
CDR3 protein: CASSIPGYSNQPQHF